The 22 T cell receptor beta chains in this list originate from one sample, sequenced in a study of CD8 T cells in ankylosing spondylitis. TCRdb re-derived calls from the 5' RACE reads in MiXCR, one entry per CDR3 protein. This sample carries some 350,000 distinct CDR3 sequences, under 15% of them seen once, and the ten largest clones take 0.85% to 1.4%. What was sequenced was blood, either unsorted or a sorted T cell fraction (not recorded which). The receptors come from a male donor with ankylosing spondylitis or in good health (not recorded which).

This clonotype came up a few times. V gene TRBV29-1 combines with J gene TRBJ1-1; D might be TRBD1 (6 bases). V was cut by 4 bases and J by 3 bases, with 21 bases left in between. The CDR3 is 16 amino acids. In germline, CDR1 is SQVTM, CDR2 ANQGSEA. This chain's CDR3 is CSVVEFVGQRYTEAFF. DNA of the CDR3: TGCAGCGTTGTAGAGTTTGTTGGACAGAGGTACACTGAAGCTTTCTTT.

A few counts support this clonotype. The chain employs TRBV5-1 and TRBJ2-2, with a weak D call TRBD1 (6 bases). This CDR3 comprises 14 residues. V shed 2 bases and J shed 7 bases, with 12 bases lying between them. Looked up from germline, CDR1 is SGHRS and CDR2 is YFSETQ. The CDR3, as DNA: TGCGCCAGCAGCTTTTATCAGGGGCACGGGGAGCTGTTTTTT. Its protein is CASSFYQGHGELFF.

This clonotype was recorded a few times. The chain has TRBV4-2 and TRBJ1-1; D remains ambiguous. Germline loops: CDR1 LGHNA, CDR2 YNFKEQ. V was shortened by 4 bases and J by 5 bases, with 17 bases between the two germline ends. The CDR3 spans 15 residues. The CDR3 protein is CASSPPGQESTEAFF. CDR3 nucleotides: TGTGCCAGCAGCCCCCCTGGGCAGGAAAGTACTGAAGCTTTCTTT.

V gene TRBV6-1 combines with J gene TRBJ2-1; 8 bases fit TRBD2. The CDR3 runs to 14 residues. Germline CDR1 and CDR2: MNHNS and SASEGT. Trimming removed 5 bases from V and 7 bases from J; junction bases left unmatched: 7. The CDR3 region is CASSLSGRRNEQFF. The CDR3, as DNA: TGTGCCAGCAGTCTCAGCGGGAGACGGAATGAGCAGTTCTTC.

The chain uses TRBV19 and TRBJ2-2; D remains ambiguous. Looked up from germline, CDR1 is LNHDA and CDR2 is SQIVND (reference sequence). This CDR3 has 12 amino acids. With 3 bases removed from V and 4 bases from J, the gap between germline ends came to 3 bases. The CDR3 is CASSIFTGELFF. CDR3 nucleotides: TGTGCCAGTAGTATTTTCACCGGGGAGCTGTTTTTT.

The rearrangement links TRBV5-1 to TRBJ2-7; 13 nucleotides agree with TRBD2. Germline trimming cut 2 bases from V and 1 base from J; bases unmatched to any gene: 6. The V gene's germline CDR1 is SGHRS and CDR2 YFSETQ. The CDR3 is made up of 17 amino acids. In nucleotides, the CDR3 is TGCGCCAGCAGCTTAGGTGGACTAGCGGGAGAGTCCTACGAGCAGTACTTC. As protein: CASSLGGLAGESYEQYF. The whole variable domain, remainder taken from reference TRBV5-1 and TRBJ2-7, is KAGVTQTPRYLIKTRGQQVTLSCSPISGHRSVSWYQQTPGQGLQFLFEYFSETQRNKGNFPGRFSGRQFSNSRSEMNVSTLELGDSALYLCASSLGGLAGESYEQYFGPGTRLTVT.

The chain combines TRBV5-1 with TRBJ2-7, with 9 bases aligning to TRBD1. Germline CDR1 SGHRS, CDR2 YFSETQ. The V gene end was trimmed by 0 bases and the J gene end by 3 bases; junction bases not matched to a gene: 7. The CDR3 spans 16 residues. CDR3 in DNA: TGCGCCAGCAGCTTGGCCCCTCCGGGACAGGGCTACGAGCAGTACTTC. Its protein product is CASSLAPPGQGYEQYF.

This clonotype was seen more than once but under ten times. This chain uses TRBV29-1 with TRBJ2-5; D is undetermined. The CDR3 length is 13 residues. Trimming cost V 7 bases and J 2 bases, with 14 bases left between them. The germline CDR1 and CDR2 sequences are SQVTM and ANQGSEA. The CDR3 spells CSAPRREQETQYF. CDR3 nucleotide sequence: TGCAGCGCCCCCCGAAGAGAACAAGAGACCCAGTACTTC.

V is TRBV11-1 and J is TRBJ2-6; 8 bases map to TRBD1. Germline-derived CDR1 and CDR2 are SGHAT and FQDESV (reference sequence). The CDR3 covers 19 residues. Trimming took 5 bases from V and 0 from J; bases not matched to a gene: 12. The CDR3 nucleotides are TGTGCCAGCAGCCCTATACCTAGGACAGGGAGCTCTGGGGCCAACGTCCTGACTTTC. This encodes CASSPIPRTGSSGANVLTF.

The table lists this clonotype with a few counts. The J gene is TRBJ1-1, the V gene TRBV12-3 or TRBV12-4, with D perhaps matching TRBD1 (5 bases). This CDR3 has 13 amino acids. Trimming stripped 6 bases from V and 1 base from J, with 9 bases between. The CDR3 region has the DNA TGTGCCAGCAGCTACACAGGGAACACTGAAGCTTTCTTT. Encoded protein: CASSYTGNTEAFF.

V gene TRBV25-1 combines with J gene TRBJ2-3; 7 bases match TRBD2. CDR3 length: 12 amino acids. V trimming: 11 bases; J trimming: 4 bases; junction bases outside the gene matches: 6. Germline-derived CDR1 and CDR2 are MGHDK and SYGVNS. The CDR3 DNA is TGTGCCGCTAGCGGTAGCGCAGATACGCAGTATTTT. Translating it yields CAASGSADTQYF.

This clonotype has at least ten counts. The gene calls are TRBV2 and TRBJ2-1, with D maybe TRBD2 (5 bases). V lost 3 bases, J lost 6 bases, and 6 bases lay in between. CDR3 length: 12 residues. Germline V gene data show CDR1 as SNHLY and CDR2 as FYNNEI. CDR3 region: CASSEGANEQFF. The CDR3 coding sequence is TGTGCCAGCAGTGAGGGAGCCAATGAGCAGTTCTTC.

This rearrangement joins TRBV12-3 or TRBV12-4 to TRBJ1-5, with 7 positions matching TRBD1. This CDR3 region has 13 residues. The V and J ends lost 7 bases and 6 bases, in that order; junction bases with no gene match: 6. CDR3 in amino acids: CASTDREGQPQHF. The CDR3 coding sequence is TGTGCCAGCACCGACAGGGAAGGTCAGCCCCAGCATTTT.

This chain uses TRBV5-1 with TRBJ1-4, with a possible D match to TRBD1 (5 bases). V gave up 4 bases and J gave up 4 bases, with 17 bases separating them. The CDR3 sequence is 16 residues long. Germline-derived CDR1 and CDR2 are SGHRS and YFSETQ. CDR3 loop: CASSPGPLRDNEKLFF. The CDR3 DNA sequence: TGCGCCAGCAGCCCTGGCCCCCTCAGGGATAATGAAAAACTGTTTTTT.

This clonotype has more than one count but fewer than ten. The chain uses TRBV3-1 and TRBJ2-7, with D unclear. The CDR3 is made up of 14 amino acids. Trimming pared 1 base from V and 3 bases from J, leaving 10 bases between. Germline V gene data show CDR1 as LGHDT and CDR2 as YNNKEL (reference sequence). This chain's CDR3 is CASSQALLRYEQYF. CDR3 DNA sequence: TGTGCCAGCAGCCAAGCTTTACTACGCTACGAGCAGTACTTC.

The chain couples TRBV5-6 to TRBJ2-1; 7 bases match TRBD2. This CDR3 has 15 residues. V shed 4 bases, J shed 4 bases, and the junction held 8 bases outside the gene matches. Looked up from germline, CDR1 is SGHDT and CDR2 is YYEEEE. In nucleotides, the CDR3 is TGTGCCAGCAGCCCCTCAGCTAGCGGATACAATGAGCAGTTCTTC. Translating gives CASSPSASGYNEQFF.

The genes are TRBV10-1 and TRBJ2-1; 7 bases align to TRBD1. V shed 6 bases and J 7 bases; nucleotides not matched to a gene: 6. Germline values: CDR1 WNHNN, CDR2 SYGVQD (reference sequence). This CDR3 has 13 amino acids. CDR3: CASRPTGKNEQFF. The DNA for the CDR3 is TGCGCCAGCAGACCGACAGGGAAAAATGAGCAGTTCTTC.

This clonotype was observed many times. This chain connects TRBV5-1 to TRBJ2-1; D gene unclear. The CDR3 has 15 residues. CDR1 and CDR2 from the germline V gene are SGHRS and YFSETQ. The V gene lost 4 bases and the J gene lost 4 bases, with 15 bases spanning the gap. In DNA, the CDR3 is TGCGCCAGCAGCCCTCCGGAGCCGCGATACAATGAGCAGTTCTTC. Protein product: CASSPPEPRYNEQFF.

The table lists this clonotype with many counts. V and J are TRBV29-1 and TRBJ2-2, with D unclear. The V gene lost 6 bases and the J gene lost 1 base, with 9 bases spanning the gap. The CDR3 extends over 13 amino acids. Germline loops: CDR1 SQVTM, CDR2 ANQGSEA. The CDR3 DNA sequence: TGCAGCGTACGACGACAGAACACCGGGGAGCTGTTTTTT. Translated, it gives CSVRRQNTGELFF.

For the CDR3, the DNA is TGTGCCAGCAGTCAAACTAGTCGGGGTACCAGTGAGCAGTTCTTC. Protein product: CASSQTSRGTSEQFF. The genes are TRBV6-4 and TRBJ2-1, with D perhaps matching TRBD2 (5 bases). This CDR3 has 15 residues. Germline lookup yields CDR1 MRHNA and CDR2 SNTAGT. V lost 5 bases to trimming and J lost 9 bases, with 20 bases between them.

This chain joins TRBV5-5 and TRBJ1-4, with 7 nucleotides matching TRBD1. The germline V gene encodes CDR1 SGHKS and CDR2 YYEKEE (reference sequence). J gave up 5 bases and V 0 bases, and 10 bases lay outside the gene matches. The CDR3 length is 17 residues. CDR3 amino acids: CASSLGFGGTENEKLFF. Written as DNA, the CDR3 is TGTGCCAGCAGCTTGGGATTTGGCGGGACAGAAAATGAAAAACTGTTTTTT.

This clonotype was detected only a few times. The chain links TRBV4-2 to TRBJ2-6; D is tentatively TRBD1 or TRBD2 (6 bases each). V was trimmed by 0 bases and J by 2 bases, leaving 23 bases between them. The germline V gene encodes CDR1 LGHNA and CDR2 YNFKEQ. The CDR3 has 21 residues. The CDR3 sequence is CASSQDIRGYRVGAGANVLTF. CDR3 nucleotide sequence: TGTGCCAGCAGCCAAGATATCCGGGGGTACAGGGTGGGAGCTGGGGCCAACGTCCTGACTTTC.